This T cell receptor (beta chain) was obtained from a study of cytomegalovirus exposure and HLA in healthy donors. Per the germline V gene, CDR1 is SGHVS and CDR2 is FNYEAQ. The CDR3 totals 12 residues. V lost 6 bases to trimming and J lost 7 bases, with 10 bases between them. Researchers ran the PCR with 60 Vbeta and 13 Jbeta primers. Study processing details: Counted up in a later analysis, unique TCR beta chains came to about 83 million, with around 10 million shared. The repertoire was sequenced with immunoSEQ multiplex PCR; TCRdb's copy has only in-frame clones and lacks some. Clone size and V and J calls were adopted from that table, with D and trimming inferred from the DNA. Found here are some 200,000 clones, 60% to 85% of them singletons; the top ten hold around 3%. In regard to this clone: What it recognizes is unknown.

Study-level points and caveats: Listed as cytomegalovirus-associated were 170 or so TCR beta chains. Donor immune exposure was known only as CMV serostatus. Later analysis found that TCR beta chains associated with HLA were more clonally expanded than other, equally common chains.

This chain connects TRBV7-6 to TRBJ2-1; TRBD2 is a possible D gene (5 bases). Sequencing input: PBMCs. This receptor was taken from a female donor in good health and CMV-seronegative. Here the CDR3 DNA reads TGTGCCAGCAGTCCGACGGGGAATGAGCAGTTCTTC. It yields the protein CASSPTGNEQFF.